These 18 T cell receptor beta chains were all obtained from the same sample, sequenced in a study of blood T cells in healthy people across ages. A sample-barcoded 5' primer and a J-beta primer mix were used in a second PCR of about 7 to 11 cycles. Using its own MiXCR run on the 5' RACE reads, TCRdb lists one record per CDR3 protein. The data contain roughly 790,000 distinct CDR3 sequences, around 40% of them singletons. Sequences were obtained from blood. The receptor set was obtained from an older woman in good health.

V usage is TRBV20-1 and J usage is TRBJ1-5; unclear D gene. Trimming removed 3 bases at V and 2 bases at J, with 14 bases between. This CDR3 region has 15 residues. Germline V gene sequence: CDR1 DFQATT, CDR2 SNEGSKA (reference sequence). For the CDR3, the DNA is TGCAGTGCTAGTCTGGGCCCGGCTGGCAATCAGCCCCAGCATTTT. Residues: CSASLGPAGNQPQHF.

The chain joins TRBV10-3 to TRBJ2-3; D gene uncertain. In germline, CDR1 is ENHRY, CDR2 SYGVKD. Trimming left V 0 bases short and J 11 bases short, with 21 bases between. The CDR3 runs to 16 residues. The CDR3 DNA follows: TGTGCCATCAGTGAGTCGGACCCCACCCTGGACCGGCAGCAGTATTTT. Residues: CAISESDPTLDRQQYF.

The rearrangement uses TRBV20-1 and TRBJ2-7; D might be TRBD2 (5 bases). Trimming took 6 bases from V and 4 from J, leaving 13 bases between them. Germline loops: CDR1 DFQATT, CDR2 SNEGSKA (reference sequence). The CDR3 has 12 amino acids. CDR3 bases: TGCAGTGCCGGGGAAGGTCCTTACGAGCAGTACTTC. Translation: CSAGEGPYEQYF.

This clonotype was detected a few times. The chain carries TRBV14 and TRBJ2-7, with D maybe TRBD1 (5 bases). This CDR3 has 15 amino acids. Germline CDR1 reads SGHDN; CDR2 reads FVKESK. Trimming shortened V by 4 bases and J by 7 bases, and 20 bases separated the two germline ends. The CDR3 region has the DNA TGTGCCAGCAGCCCGGAGCAGGGTGCTTACAATGAGCAGTACTTC. Residues: CASSPEQGAYNEQYF.

The CDR3 loop reads CASSQELYGYTF. In DNA, the CDR3 is TGTGCCAGCAGTCAGGAACTCTATGGCTACACCTTC. This chain links TRBV12-3 or TRBV12-4 with TRBJ1-2, with D unclear. The CDR3 extends over 12 amino acids. Trimming took off 5 bases at V and 4 bases at J, with 8 bases between the two ends.

As concerns this clonotype: One end of the junction does not line up with germline, which may come from a read error. V gene TRBV5-1 combines with J gene TRBJ2-4; D is unresolved. The germline V gene encodes CDR1 SGHRS and CDR2 YFSETQ. The CDR3 spans 9 residues. The CDR3 loop is CASILEQYF. CDR3 DNA: TGCGCCAGCATCTTGGAGCAGTACTTC.

In this sample, this clonotype turned up a few times. The V gene is TRBV5-1, the J gene TRBJ2-3, with D perhaps TRBD1 or TRBD2 (7 bases each). Trimming stripped 3 bases from V and 4 bases from J, with 15 bases between. Germline lookup yields CDR1 SGHRS and CDR2 YFSETQ. This CDR3 comprises 15 residues. The CDR3 bases are TGCGCCAGCAGCTCTCAGGGGGAGGGTGCAGATACGCAGTATTTT. It encodes CASSSQGEGADTQYF.

A note on this clonotype: A single base separates this from a much larger clone, so it may be a read error. CDR3 sequence (DNA): TGTGCCAGCAGCTTAGCGCGCGGAAAGACCCAGTACTTC. It is translated as CASSLARGKTQYF. The chain recombines TRBV7-2 with TRBJ2-5; D uncertain. The V end was cut by 0 bases, the J end by 6 bases, with 8 bases between. The CDR3 loop spans 13 amino acids. CDR1 is SGHTA, CDR2 FQGNSA, per germline.

In this sample, this clonotype turned up a few times. The chain employs TRBV28 and TRBJ2-7, with D possibly matching TRBD1 (6 bases). This CDR3 has 14 amino acids. Trimming stripped 3 bases from V and 6 bases from J, with 15 bases between. Per the germline V gene, CDR1 is MDHEN and CDR2 is SYDVKM. As DNA, the CDR3 is TGTGCCAGCAGTTTCTCAGGGGATCAGCGCGAGCAGTACTTC. Translating it yields CASSFSGDQREQYF.

This clonotype was recorded a few times. This chain links TRBV9 with TRBJ2-5; TRBD1 matches at 8 bases. The V segment lost 3 bases and the J segment 11 bases; nucleotides outside the gene matches: 12. Germline V CDR1 and CDR2: SGDLS, YYNGEE. This CDR3 contains 14 residues. The chain's CDR3 is CASSGRGPGNEQYF. The CDR3 bases are TGTGCCAGCAGCGGCAGGGGGCCCGGCAATGAGCAGTACTTC.

The J gene is TRBJ1-6, the V gene TRBV24-1; D remains ambiguous. The germline V gene has CDR1 KGHDR and CDR2 SFDVKD. CDR3 length: 10 amino acids. The germline V and J ends were trimmed by 6 bases and 14 bases, with 7 bases remaining between them. The CDR3 DNA follows: TGTGCCACCAGTTCCTCCACCCTCCACTTT. It encodes CATSSSTLHF.

This clonotype was seen repeatedly, ten times or more. This chain connects TRBV10-3 to TRBJ2-7; D is unclear. With 3 bases removed from V and 0 bases from J, the gap between germline ends came to 9 bases. The germline V gene has CDR1 ENHRY and CDR2 SYGVKD. CDR3 length equals 14 residues. The CDR3 DNA sequence: TGTGCCATCAGTGATAACGGTCTCTCCTACGAGCAGTACTTC. This translates into CAISDNGLSYEQYF.

This clonotype was seen ten or more times. The rearrangement links TRBV20-1 to TRBJ2-1; 9 bases map to TRBD2. The germline V gene has CDR1 DFQATT and CDR2 SNEGSKA (reference sequence). J lost 7 bases, V lost 0 bases, and 7 bases had no gene match. The length of the CDR3 is 15 residues. Written as DNA, the CDR3 is TGCAGTGCTAGAGATTCGAAGCTAGCGGGGAATGAGCAGTTCTTC. It specifies CSARDSKLAGNEQFF.

This clonotype was observed a handful of times. The chain has TRBV19 and TRBJ2-1; no clear D. The V gene lost 11 bases and the J gene lost 3 bases, with 8 bases spanning the gap. The CDR3 spans 11 residues. Germline CDR1 and CDR2: LNHDA and SQIVND (reference sequence). CDR3 residues: CAVGYYNEQFF. Here the CDR3 DNA reads TGTGCCGTGGGGTACTACAATGAGCAGTTCTTC.

CDR3 sequence: CASSLHGSGGYNEQFF. CDR3 sequence (DNA): TGTGCCAGCAGCTTACATGGTAGCGGTGGCTACAATGAGCAGTTCTTC. The rearrangement links TRBV11-1 to TRBJ2-1; tentatively, D is TRBD2 (6 bases). The CDR3 loop spans 16 amino acids. V lost 2 bases, J lost 3 bases, and 14 bases lay in between. Germline V lookup: CDR1 SGHAT, CDR2 FQDESV (reference sequence).

CDR3 residues: CASSDRGNSYGYTF. The CDR3 DNA is TGTGCCAGCAGTGATCGGGGAAACTCCTATGGCTACACCTTC. This chain connects TRBV2 to TRBJ1-2; D remains unclear. The ends were cut back, 3 bases at V and 4 bases at J, with 12 bases in the middle. Germline CDR1 reads SNHLY; CDR2 reads FYNNEI. The CDR3 runs 14 residues.

V is TRBV12-3 or TRBV12-4 and J is TRBJ2-5, with D maybe TRBD2 (6 bases). The CDR3 extends over 13 amino acids. V was cut by 7 bases and J by 5 bases, with 14 bases left in between. CDR3 residues: CASTQAAGETQYF. The CDR3 DNA reads as TGTGCCAGCACGCAGGCTGCGGGGGAGACCCAGTACTTC.

This chain uses TRBV29-1 with TRBJ1-4; D is perhaps TRBD1 (5 bases). Trimming shortened V by 5 bases and J by 7 bases, and 11 bases separated the two germline ends. This CDR3 region has 12 residues. The germline CDR1 and CDR2 sequences are SQVTM and ANQGSEA. The DNA of the CDR3 is TGCAGCGTTCGGGGGGAGGGTGAAAAACTGTTTTTT. Its protein product is CSVRGEGEKLFF.